A selection of T cell receptor beta chains follows, all from one sample in a study of Ad26.COV2.S vaccination and SARS-CoV-2 variants. Sequenced by immunoSEQ multiplex PCR; TCRdb stores in-frame clones only, minus some. The table lists just over 350,000 clones, more than 75% of them singletons. The input for sequencing was peripheral blood, taken in a trial of Ad26.COV2.S vaccine versus placebo. The receptors stem from a person aged 18-65 years who received the Ad26.COV2.S COVID-19 vaccine or a placebo. CDR3s include the opening cysteine and the closing phenylalanine or tryptophan. The D gene is left open where the match is weak. The size field is filled for only some rows; it gives once, few, many or a size class.

V gene	clone size	J gene	D gene	CDR3 protein	CDR3 DNA
TRBV2	.	TRBJ1-1	TRBD1	CASSGGTGTTMNTEAFF	TGTGCCAGCAGTGGGGGGACAGGGACAACGATGAACACTGAAGCTTTCTTT
TRBV10-1	.	TRBJ1-1	TRBD1	CASSGDRANTEAFF	TGCGCCAGCAGTGGGGACAGGGCGAACACTGAAGCTTTCTTT
TRBV28	once	TRBJ2-5	.	CASSTLQVQETQYF	TGTGCCAGCAGTACACTACAGGTGCAAGAGACCCAGTACTTC
TRBV28	.	TRBJ1-3	TRBD1	CASSLLKSQGATPGNTIYF	TGTGCCAGCAGTTTATTGAAGTCGCAGGGGGCCACTCCCGGAAACACCATATATTTT
TRBV7-2	.	TRBJ1-2	.	CASSLQQSGYTF	TGTGCCAGCAGCTTACAACAGAGCGGCTACACCTTC
TRBV7-9	.	TRBJ2-2	.	CASRRDSANTGELFF	TGTGCCAGCAGGAGGGACTCCGCGAACACCGGGGAGCTGTTTTTT
TRBV27	.	TRBJ1-1	.	CASSPNNQGLNTEAFF	TGTGCCAGCAGTCCCAACAATCAGGGGCTGAACACTGAAGCTTTCTTT
TRBV14	once	TRBJ1-4	TRBD1	CASSQVTGGGEKLFF	TGTGCCAGCAGCCAAGTTACAGGGGGAGGTGAAAAACTGTTTTTT
TRBV5-1	once	TRBJ2-2	TRBD1	CASSLQGAPNTGELFF	TGCGCCAGCAGTTTACAGGGGGCTCCGAACACCGGGGAGCTGTTTTTT
TRBV25-1	.	TRBJ1-4	TRBD1	CASSEDREKLFF	TGTGCCAGCAGTGAGGACAGGGAAAAACTGTTTTTT
TRBV5-1	.	TRBJ2-3	.	CASSFGGAKDTQYF	TGCGCCAGCAGCTTTGGGGGGGCAAAAGATACGCAGTATTTT
TRBV15	.	TRBJ2-1	TRBD2	CATSRDLAGGLYNEQFF	TGTGCCACCAGCAGAGACTTAGCGGGGGGGCTGTACAATGAGCAGTTCTTC
TRBV7-9	.	TRBJ1-5	.	CASSAGDQPQHF	TGTGCCAGCTCAGCGGGGGATCAGCCCCAGCATTTT
TRBV28	.	TRBJ2-7	.	CASSAMYEQYF	TGTGCCAGCAGCGCCATGTACGAGCAGTACTTC
TRBV5-3	few	TRBJ2-5	.	CARSLFGGTQYF	TGTGCCAGAAGCTTGTTCGGTGGGACCCAGTACTTC
TRBV5-1	.	TRBJ1-1	TRBD1	CASSDLHRGPDTEAFF	TGCGCCAGCAGCGACCTTCACAGGGGGCCCGACACTGAAGCTTTCTTT
TRBV15	once	TRBJ2-5	.	CATSRDRGTKETQYF	TGTGCCACCAGCAGAGATCGCGGGACCAAAGAGACCCAGTACTTC
TRBV27	.	TRBJ2-7	.	CASSLSERPAWEQYF	TGTGCCAGCAGTTTATCGGAGAGGCCCGCCTGGGAGCAGTACTTC
TRBV24-1	.	TRBJ2-3	.	CATSDSPGRADPTDTQYF	TGTGCCACCAGTGATTCGCCAGGGAGAGCGGACCCCACAGATACGCAGTATTTT
TRBV3-1/TRBV3-2	.	TRBJ1-1	TRBD1	CASSQSGTANTEAFF	TGTGCCAGCAGCCAATCCGGGACAGCAAACACTGAAGCTTTCTTT
TRBV7-2	.	TRBJ2-7	TRBD2	CASSRGGSQTSYEQYF	TGTGCCAGCAGCCGGGGAGGGAGTCAGACCTCCTACGAGCAGTACTTC
TRBV21-1	.	TRBJ2-1	.	CASSTPTSYKEVPSTSCYNEQFF	TGTGCCAGCAGTACCCCGACGTCCTACAAAGAGGTCCCTAGCACCTCGTGCTACAATGAGCAGTTCTTC
TRBV4-3	.	TRBJ2-5	TRBD1	CASSLIRGQGYGTQYF	TGCGCCAGCAGCCTAATCCGGGGACAGGGGTATGGGACCCAGTACTTC
TRBV18	once	TRBJ2-3	TRBD2	CASSPSGTTSTDTQYF	TGTGCCAGCTCACCTAGCGGGACTACTAGCACAGATACGCAGTATTTT
TRBV11-2	once	TRBJ1-1	.	CASSLGGKAEAFF	TGTGCCAGCAGCTTAGGGGGAAAGGCTGAAGCTTTCTTT
TRBV28	.	TRBJ2-1	.	CASRRSALSYNEQFF	TGTGCCAGCAGGCGCAGCGCGCTCTCCTACAATGAGCAGTTCTTC
TRBV15	.	TRBJ2-3	.	CATSRDQTTQYF	TGTGCCACCAGCAGAGATCAAACTACGCAGTATTTT
TRBV28	.	TRBJ1-4	TRBD1	CASSLVGRDSLF	TGTGCCAGCAGTTTAGTTGGGCGGGACAGTCTTTTT
TRBV6-5	.	TRBJ1-2	.	CASSLRRDQANYGYTF	TGTGCCAGCAGTTTGCGGAGGGACCAAGCTAACTATGGCTACACCTTC
TRBV6-5	.	TRBJ2-4	.	CASSTGQGFKNIQYF	TGTGCCAGCAGCACTGGCCAAGGGTTCAAAAACATTCAGTACTTC
TRBV4-1	.	TRBJ1-3	.	CASSRRGINGNTIYF	TGCGCCAGCAGCCGCAGGGGAATCAATGGAAACACCATATATTTT
TRBV19	.	TRBJ1-5	.	CASSIVLGYNQPQHF	TGTGCCAGTAGTATTGTTTTAGGGTACAATCAGCCCCAGCATTTT
TRBV6-5	.	TRBJ2-7	.	CASSYSGTRIFYEQYF	TGTGCCAGCAGTTACTCCGGGACACGAATTTTCTACGAGCAGTACTTC
TRBV4-2	.	TRBJ2-2	TRBD2	CASSQVWASGGENTGELFF	TGTGCCAGCAGCCAAGTCTGGGCTAGCGGGGGAGAGAACACCGGGGAGCTGTTTTTT
TRBV7-2	.	TRBJ2-7	.	CASSSPGASYEQYF	TGTGCCAGCAGCTCACCGGGAGCTTCCTACGAGCAGTACTTC
TRBV19	.	TRBJ1-2	.	CASSPSVADGYTF	TGTGCCAGTAGCCCGTCGGTAGCAGATGGCTACACCTTC
TRBV18	.	TRBJ2-3	TRBD1	CASSPEDRGREYF	TGTGCCAGCTCACCGGAAGACAGGGGGCGCGAGTATTTT
TRBV10-1	.	TRBJ2-2	.	CASSESRGNTGELFF	TGCGCCAGCAGTGAGTCGCGGGGGAACACCGGGGAGCTGTTTTTT
TRBV4-1	many	TRBJ1-3	.	CASSQVGGGNTIYF	TGCGCCAGCAGCCAAGTGGGAGGGGGAAACACCATATATTTT
TRBV9	.	TRBJ1-2	TRBD1	CASSVQTGMGYTF	TGTGCCAGCAGCGTCCAGACAGGGATGGGCTACACCTTC
TRBV7-9	.	TRBJ2-7	TRBD2	CASSLDESGGLFSYEQYF	TGTGCCAGCAGCTTAGATGAGAGCGGGGGTCTATTCTCCTACGAGCAGTACTTC
TRBV6-5	.	TRBJ2-7	.	CASSSNGGGEQYF	TGTGCCAGCAGTTCCAACGGGGGAGGCGAGCAGTACTTC
TRBV7-9	.	TRBJ2-1	TRBD1	CASSLGQNNYNEQFF	TGTGCCAGCAGCTTGGGACAGAACAACTACAATGAGCAGTTCTTC
TRBV3-1/TRBV3-2	.	TRBJ2-7	.	CASSQDPGPYEQYF	TGTGCCAGCAGCCAAGATCCCGGACCCTACGAGCAGTACTTC
TRBV19	.	TRBJ1-5	.	CASSIIPDGNQPQHF	TGTGCCAGTAGTATCATTCCGGATGGGAATCAGCCCCAGCATTTT
TRBV30	.	TRBJ1-6	.	CAWSRPRTATNSPLHF	TGTGCCTGGAGTCGGCCCCGGACAGCCACGAATTCACCCCTCCACTTT
TRBV9	.	TRBJ2-7	.	CASSVGARGYEQYF	TGTGCCAGCAGCGTAGGGGCCCGGGGCTACGAGCAGTACTTC
TRBV24-1	.	TRBJ1-5	.	CATSDPRGGPDVNQPQHF	TGTGCCACCAGTGATCCACGGGGGGGCCCAGACGTAAATCAGCCCCAGCATTTT
TRBV9	.	TRBJ2-7	.	CASSVVDDSYEQYF	TGTGCCAGCAGCGTAGTGGACGATTCCTACGAGCAGTACTTC
TRBV2	.	TRBJ2-5	TRBD2	CASSKIAGGPGGETQYF	TGTGCCAGCAGCAAGATAGCGGGAGGGCCCGGGGGGGAGACCCAGTACTTC
TRBV30	.	TRBJ1-6	.	CAWRADSGRGGGSPLHF	TGTGCCTGGAGGGCGGACAGTGGCCGCGGCGGGGGTTCACCCCTCCACTTT